These T cell receptor beta chains were read from a single sample in a study of technical replicates of blood from a handful of donors. Assay: immunoSEQ multiplex PCR; the TCRdb copy retains only in-frame clones and omits some. Among tens of thousands of clones listed, approximately 90% were seen once. Sequencing was done on a sample of PBMCs. The receptors come from a human donor in good health. Some clones in this sample may be carry-over from other donors' samples. Each CDR3 is given with its conserved first and last residue. Each record gives: J gene, D gene, V gene, clone size, CDR3 DNA, CDR3 protein. A D gene is named only where the DNA matches it firmly. Not all rows give a size; the values are once, few, many and, for expanded clones, a class.

TRBJ2-7 NA TRBV4-3 NA TGCGCCAGCAGCCAGGCCCTAGCGGATGGGGGGCTCTCCTACGAGCAGTACTTC CASSQALADGGLSYEQYF
TRBJ2-1 TRBD1 TRBV7-2 NA TGTGCCAGCAGCGCCCAGGGGGCTAGAAGGGGCAATGAGCAGTTCTTC CASSAQGARRGNEQFF
TRBJ2-7 TRBD2 TRBV10-3 NA TGTGCCATCAGTGAGCGGCCTAGCGGGGGGGTAGAGCAGTACTTC CAISERPSGGVEQYF
TRBJ1-1 TRBD1 TRBV18 NA TGTGCCAGCTCACCGGGGACAGGGGGTGGCAAAGCTTTCTTT CASSPGTGGGKAFF
TRBJ1-6 NA TRBV25-1 once TGTGCCAGCAGTGAGGGAGGGTATAATTCACCCCTCCACTTT CASSEGGYNSPLHF
TRBJ2-7 NA TRBV29-1 NA TGCAGCGTTGCTCCGGGACTCCTACCCTACGAGCAGTACTTC CSVAPGLLPYEQYF
TRBJ2-5 TRBD2 TRBV7-2 NA TGTGCCAGCAGCTTAGCTGGGGGCATAGCGGGATCAGTGGAGACCCAGTACTTC CASSLAGGIAGSVETQYF
TRBJ2-3 NA TRBV9 NA TGTGCCAGCAGCTCCTCTGGGGGGGGCCCAGATACGCAGTATTTT CASSSSGGGPDTQYF
TRBJ2-1 TRBD2 TRBV2 once TGTGCCAGCCGGACTAGCGGGGGGGCGGTCGATGAGCAGTTCTTC CASRTSGGAVDEQFF
TRBJ1-1 NA TRBV27 NA TGTGCCAGCAGTTTATCTGAGCCGAACACTGAAGCTTTCTTT CASSLSEPNTEAFF
TRBJ1-1 NA TRBV5-4 NA TGTGCCAGCAGTCCACCCAACCAGGGTGGGACTGAAGCTTTCTTT CASSPPNQGGTEAFF
TRBJ2-7 TRBD2 TRBV9 NA TGTGCCAGCAGCACACAGGGACTAGCGGGGGACGAGCAGTACTTC CASSTQGLAGDEQYF
TRBJ1-5 NA TRBV2 NA TGTGCCAGCAGTGAGGGCAGGGATTCTGGGCGTAGCAATCAGCCCCAGCATTTT CASSEGRDSGRSNQPQHF
TRBJ2-7 NA TRBV9 few TGTGCCAGCAGCGTCGGAGTGGCCCCCTACGAGCAGTACTTC CASSVGVAPYEQYF
TRBJ1-2 NA TRBV5-1 NA TGCGCCAGCAGACAGGGTGACTATGGCTACACCTTC CASRQGDYGYTF
TRBJ2-1 NA TRBV30 NA TGTGCCTGGACCAGGAGGAATGAGCAGTTCTTC CAWTRRNEQFF
TRBJ2-1 TRBD2 TRBV7-8 NA TGTGCCAGCACCCACGGGGGGACCAACAATGAGCAGTTCTTC CASTHGGTNNEQFF
TRBJ2-3 NA TRBV25-1 NA TGTGCCAGCAGTGACGCGGGACGGATCACAGATACGCAGTATTTT CASSDAGRITDTQYF
TRBJ2-7 NA TRBV27 NA TGTGCCGGGGTCCAGGGGTCCGACGAGCAGTACTTC CAGVQGSDEQYF
TRBJ2-7 NA TRBV2 NA TGTGCCAGCAGATCGGGGTCTCGCTACGAGCAGTACTTC CASRSGSRYEQYF
TRBJ2-2 NA TRBV23-1 NA TGCGCCAGCAGTCAATGGCAGGGAGGCACCGGGGAGCTGTTTTTT CASSQWQGGTGELFF
TRBJ2-7 NA TRBV2 NA TGTGCCAGCAGCGCCGGGCCCGGGGGTGAGGAGCAGTACTTC CASSAGPGGEEQYF
TRBJ2-1 TRBD2 TRBV6-4 once TGTGCCAGCAGCAAAGCCGGGACTAGCGCCTTCAATGAGCAGTTCTTC CASSKAGTSAFNEQFF
TRBJ2-2 NA TRBV6-1 NA TGTGCCAGCAGTGACTTGACCGGGGAGCTGTTTTTT CASSDLTGELFF
TRBJ2-1 TRBD2 TRBV14 NA TGTGCCAGCAGCCAAGAAACGGGAGGGGCAGATAAGTTCTTC CASSQETGGADKFF
TRBJ2-7 NA TRBV5-6 NA TGTGCCAGCAGCTTAGTACAGGACTACGAGCAGTACTTC CASSLVQDYEQYF
TRBJ2-2 TRBD1 TRBV7-2 once TGTGCCAGCAGCCTCAAACAGGGGGCCGGGGAGCTGTTTTTT CASSLKQGAGELFF
TRBJ1-1 TRBD1 TRBV6-1 NA TGTGCCAGCACACCGATACAGGGGGCGGGCACTGAAGCTTTCTTT CASTPIQGAGTEAFF
TRBJ1-2 TRBD1 TRBV11-2 NA TGTGCCAGCAGCTCGGGACAGAGATCCTATGGCTACACCTTC CASSSGQRSYGYTF
TRBJ2-3 TRBD2 TRBV7-2 NA TGTGCCAGCAGCTTAGTAGTCGGGAGGGCCACAGATACGCAGTATTTT CASSLVVGRATDTQYF
TRBJ2-3 TRBD2 TRBV9 NA TGTGCCAGCAGCGTAGTGGACGGGGGAGCGGGGGGTTCCACAGATACGCAGTATTTT CASSVVDGGAGGSTDTQYF
TRBJ1-1 NA TRBV5-1 once TGCGCCAGCAGCTTCGGGAGGAACACTGAAGCTTTCTTT CASSFGRNTEAFF
TRBJ2-5 NA TRBV9 NA TGTGCCAGCGGGCGGGGCAGGGGGAACCAAGAGACCCAGTACTTC CASGRGRGNQETQYF
TRBJ2-1 TRBD2 TRBV4-1 NA TGCGCCAGCAGCCAATATAAACCGGGACTAGCGGGGTTCCATGAGCAGTTCTTC CASSQYKPGLAGFHEQFF
TRBJ2-3 NA TRBV2 NA TGTGCCAGCAAATACACTACAGGGCTAGATACGCAGTATTTT CASKYTTGLDTQYF
TRBJ1-1 TRBD1 TRBV7-9 few TGTGCCAGCAGCTTTAGTCAGGGGGCGCTGGACACTGAAGCTTTCTTT CASSFSQGALDTEAFF
TRBJ2-3 TRBD2 TRBV4-3 NA TGCGCCAGCAGCCAAGATTCGGGGAGCGGGATCCGGGATACGCAGTATTTT CASSQDSGSGIRDTQYF
TRBJ1-1 TRBD1 TRBV18 NA TGTGCCAGCTCGCCAGGACAGGGGATCACTGAAGCTTTCTTT CASSPGQGITEAFF
TRBJ1-3 TRBD1 TRBV7-6 NA TGTGCCAGCAGCTTACAACAGGGGGGGAACACCATATATTTT CASSLQQGGNTIYF